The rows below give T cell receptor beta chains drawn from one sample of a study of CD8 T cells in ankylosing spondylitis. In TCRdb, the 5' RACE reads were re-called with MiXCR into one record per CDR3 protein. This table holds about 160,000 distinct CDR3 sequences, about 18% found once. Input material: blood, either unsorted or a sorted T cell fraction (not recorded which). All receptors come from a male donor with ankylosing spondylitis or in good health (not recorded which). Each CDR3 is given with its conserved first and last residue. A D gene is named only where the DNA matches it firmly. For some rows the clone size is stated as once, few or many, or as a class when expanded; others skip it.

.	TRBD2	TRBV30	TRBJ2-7	TGTGCCTGGGTTGAGGAAGCGGGGTACGAGCAGTACTTC	CAWVEEAGYEQYF
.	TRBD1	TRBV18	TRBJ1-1	TGTGCCAGCTCACTTGGACAGGAAATAATGAACACTGAAGCTTTCTTT	CASSLGQEIMNTEAFF
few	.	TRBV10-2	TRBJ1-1	TGCGCCAGCAGTGAGTTATACACTGAAGCTTTCTTT	CASSELYTEAFF
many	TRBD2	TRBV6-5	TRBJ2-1	TGTGCCAGCAGTTACGAGCTAGCGGGACGCCGGTTCTTC	CASSYELAGRRFF
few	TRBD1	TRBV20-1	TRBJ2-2	TGCAGTGCTGACAGGGGGTTGAACACCGGGGAGCTGTTTTTT	CSADRGLNTGELFF
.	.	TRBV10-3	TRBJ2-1	TGTGCCATCAGTGAGTTACAAGGCGGTGAGCAGTTCTTC	CAISELQGGEQFF
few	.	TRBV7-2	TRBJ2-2	TGTGCCAGCAGCTTCAGCACAGTTAACACCGGGGAGCTGTTTTTT	CASSFSTVNTGELFF
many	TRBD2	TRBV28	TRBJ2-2	TGTGCCAGCCTTTGGCGGACTAGCGGTCGACCAAACACCGGGGAGCTGTTTTTT	CASLWRTSGRPNTGELFF
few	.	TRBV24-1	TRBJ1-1	TGTGCCACTATCAGGGAATCCACTGAAGCTTTCTTT	CATIRESTEAFF
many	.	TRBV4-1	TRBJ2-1	TGCACCAGCAGCCAAGCCAATGAGCAGTTCTTC	CTSSQANEQFF
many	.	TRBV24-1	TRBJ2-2	TGTGCCACCAGTGACCCCGACAGGTTCGCGAACACCGGGGAGCTGTTTTTT	CATSDPDRFANTGELFF
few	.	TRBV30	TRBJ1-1	TGTGCCTGGCAGGGGAACACTGAAGCTTTCTTT	CAWQGNTEAFF
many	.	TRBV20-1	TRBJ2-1	TGCAGTGCTAGTATCGATTCTATCTACAATGAGCAGTTCTTC	CSASIDSIYNEQFF
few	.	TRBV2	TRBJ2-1	TGTGCCAGCAGGCCCCAGGGACGAGACTACAATGAGCAGTTCTTC	CASRPQGRDYNEQFF
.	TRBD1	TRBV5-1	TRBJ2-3	TGCGCCAGCAGCTCGGGACAGGGAGGTGGAGATACGCAGTATTTT	CASSSGQGGGDTQYF
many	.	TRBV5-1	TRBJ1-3	TGCGCCAGCAGCTCCGGACAGCCCGGATCTGGAAACACCATATATTTT	CASSSGQPGSGNTIYF
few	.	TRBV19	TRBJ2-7	TGTGCCAGTAGCCTCCCCGCTAACGAGCAGTACTTC	CASSLPANEQYF
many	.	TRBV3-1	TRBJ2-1	TGTGCCAGCAGAAGCGGCCCGTCCTCCTACAATGAGCAGTTCTTC	CASRSGPSSYNEQFF
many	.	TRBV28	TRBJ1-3	TGTGCCAGCATGGGGGCTGGAAACACCATATATTTT	CASMGAGNTIYF
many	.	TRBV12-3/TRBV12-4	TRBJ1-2	TGTGCCAGCAGTTCCGCCTCGATCTATGGCTACACCTTC	CASSSASIYGYTF
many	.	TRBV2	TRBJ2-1	TGTGCCAGCATTGGGGAGAGCTCCTACAATGAGCAGTTCTTC	CASIGESSYNEQFF
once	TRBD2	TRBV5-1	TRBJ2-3	TGCGCCAGCAGCTTGCATCTAGCGGGAGGATTAACAGATACGCAGTATTTT	CASSLHLAGGLTDTQYF
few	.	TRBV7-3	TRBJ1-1	TGTGCCAGCAGCTTAATGGCCGTGAACACTGAAGCTTTCTTT	CASSLMAVNTEAFF
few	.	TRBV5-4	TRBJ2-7	TGTGCCAGCAGCTTGGTAGCGGAGACCTACGAGCAGTACTTC	CASSLVAETYEQYF
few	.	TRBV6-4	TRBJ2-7	TGTGCCAGCAGCTGTTGGGGGGAGCAGTACTTC	CASSCWGEQYF
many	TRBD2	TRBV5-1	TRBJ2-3	TGCGCCAGCAGCCCTGGACTAGCGGGGGACGCTACGCAGTATTTT	CASSPGLAGDATQYF
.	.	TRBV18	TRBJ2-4	TGTGCCAGCTCTCCCAGACAGCCCTTAAACATTCAGTACTTC	CASSPRQPLNIQYF
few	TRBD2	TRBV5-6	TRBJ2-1	TGTGCCAGCAGCTTGGCTAGCGGGAGTGGTAATGAGCAGTTCTTC	CASSLASGSGNEQFF
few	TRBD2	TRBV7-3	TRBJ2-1	TGTGCCAGCAGCGTAACTAGCGGGAGCTCCTACAATGAGCAGTTCTTC	CASSVTSGSSYNEQFF
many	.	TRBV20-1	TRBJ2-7	TGCAGTGCTAGAAGGGGAGGCTACGAGCAGTACTTC	CSARRGGYEQYF
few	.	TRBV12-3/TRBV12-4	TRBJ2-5	TGTGCCAGCAGTTTATTGCAGCAAGAGACCCAGTACTTC	CASSLLQQETQYF